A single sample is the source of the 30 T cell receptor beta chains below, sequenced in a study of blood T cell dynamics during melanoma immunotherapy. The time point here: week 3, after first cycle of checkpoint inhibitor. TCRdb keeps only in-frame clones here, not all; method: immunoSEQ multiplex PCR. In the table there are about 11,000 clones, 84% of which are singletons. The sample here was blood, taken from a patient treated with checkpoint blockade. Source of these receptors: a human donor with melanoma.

The CDR3 loop reads CASSDGQPTDTQYF. The CDR3 DNA reads TGTGCCAGCAGTGACGGGCAGCCCACAGATACGCAGTATTTT. The rearrangement joins TRBV6-4 to TRBJ2-3; the D is unclear. CDR1 and CDR2 (germline): MRHNA, SNTAGT. The CDR3 consists of 14 residues. Trimming stripped 2 bases from V and 2 bases from J, with 8 bases between.

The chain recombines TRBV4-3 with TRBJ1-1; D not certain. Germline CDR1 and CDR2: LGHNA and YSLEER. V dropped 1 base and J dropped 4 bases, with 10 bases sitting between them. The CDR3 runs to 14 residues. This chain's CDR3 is CASSQAVGSTEAFF. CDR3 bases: TGCGCCAGCAGCCAAGCAGTGGGGAGCACTGAAGCTTTCTTT.

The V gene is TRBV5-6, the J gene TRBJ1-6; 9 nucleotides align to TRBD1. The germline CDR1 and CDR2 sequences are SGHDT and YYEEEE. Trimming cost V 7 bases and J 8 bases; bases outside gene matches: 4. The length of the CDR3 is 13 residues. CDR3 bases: TGTGCCAGCGCGAGGGACAGGGATTCACCCCTCCACTTT. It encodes CASARDRDSPLHF.

The CDR3 region is CASSYPRQRTYEQYF. CDR3 sequence (DNA): TGTGCCAGCAGTTACCCCAGACAGCGGACCTACGAGCAGTACTTC. This chain uses TRBV6-6 with TRBJ2-5; D possibly uses TRBD1 or TRBD2 (5 bases each). The J call may be faulty, since TRBJ2-7 better matches the DNA end. Germline CDR1 and CDR2: MNHNY and SVGAGI (reference sequence). CDR3 length: 15 amino acids.

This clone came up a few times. CDR3 sequence: CASSLGQGDQPQHF. As DNA, the CDR3 is TGTGCCAGCAGCTTGGGGCAGGGGGATCAGCCCCAGCATTTT. The V gene is TRBV5-5, the J gene TRBJ1-5; 7 bases fit TRBD1. The CDR3 spans 14 residues. CDR1 is SGHKS, CDR2 YYEKEE, per germline (reference sequence). V lost 0 bases and J lost 5; bases outside the gene matches: 2.

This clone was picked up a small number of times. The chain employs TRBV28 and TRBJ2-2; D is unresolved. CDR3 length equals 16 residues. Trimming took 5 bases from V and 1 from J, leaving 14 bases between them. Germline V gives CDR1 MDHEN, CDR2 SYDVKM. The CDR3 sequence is CASSPLGSLNTGELFF. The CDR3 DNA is TGTGCCAGCAGTCCACTGGGTAGTCTGAACACCGGGGAGCTGTTTTTT.

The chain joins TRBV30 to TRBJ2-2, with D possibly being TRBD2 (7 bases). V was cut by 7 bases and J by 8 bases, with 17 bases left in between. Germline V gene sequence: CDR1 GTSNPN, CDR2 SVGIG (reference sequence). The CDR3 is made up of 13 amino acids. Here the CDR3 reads CALTLGGPGELFF. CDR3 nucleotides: TGTGCCTTAACCCTCGGGGGGCCAGGGGAGCTGTTTTTT.

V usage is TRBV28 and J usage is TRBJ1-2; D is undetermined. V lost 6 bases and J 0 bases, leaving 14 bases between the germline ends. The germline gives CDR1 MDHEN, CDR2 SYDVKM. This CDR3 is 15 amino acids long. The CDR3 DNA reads TGTGCCAGCAGACGCCCATCGGGAGCTAACTATGGCTACACCTTC. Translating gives CASRRPSGANYGYTF.

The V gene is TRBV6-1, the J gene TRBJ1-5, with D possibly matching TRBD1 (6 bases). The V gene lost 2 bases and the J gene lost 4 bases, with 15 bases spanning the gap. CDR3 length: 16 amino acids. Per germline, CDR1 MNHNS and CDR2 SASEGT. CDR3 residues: CASSEPSVGTNQPQHF. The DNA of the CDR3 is TGTGCCAGCAGTGAACCGAGCGTAGGGACAAATCAGCCCCAGCATTTT.

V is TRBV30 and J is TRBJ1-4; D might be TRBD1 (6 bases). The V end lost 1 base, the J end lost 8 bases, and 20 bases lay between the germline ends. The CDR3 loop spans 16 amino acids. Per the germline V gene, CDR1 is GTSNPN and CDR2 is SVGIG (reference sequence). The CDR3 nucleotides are TGTGCCTGGAGTGCCCCGTGGGGGCGAACTGGGGAAAAACTGTTTTTT. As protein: CAWSAPWGRTGEKLFF.

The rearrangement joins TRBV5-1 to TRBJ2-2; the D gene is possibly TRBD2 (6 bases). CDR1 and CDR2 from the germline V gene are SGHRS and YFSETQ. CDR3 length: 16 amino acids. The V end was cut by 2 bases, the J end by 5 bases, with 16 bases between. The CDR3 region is CASSFMAGTPTGELFF. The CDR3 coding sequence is TGCGCCAGCAGCTTCATGGCGGGGACCCCAACCGGGGAGCTGTTTTTT.

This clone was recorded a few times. The CDR3 loop reads CASSGPGGASYGYTF. The CDR3 DNA sequence: TGTGCCAGCAGTGGCCCAGGGGGCGCCTCCTATGGCTACACCTTC. V and J are TRBV2 and TRBJ1-2; TRBD1 aligns across 8 bases. The CDR3 length is 15 residues. In germline, CDR1 is SNHLY, CDR2 FYNNEI. V shed 4 bases, J shed 4 bases, and the junction held 8 bases outside the gene matches.

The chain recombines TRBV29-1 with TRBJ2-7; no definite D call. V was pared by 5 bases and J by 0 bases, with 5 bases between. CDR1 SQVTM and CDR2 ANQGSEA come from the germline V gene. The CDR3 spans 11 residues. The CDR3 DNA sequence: TGCAGCGTTCAGGACTCCTACGAGCAGTACTTC. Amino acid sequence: CSVQDSYEQYF.

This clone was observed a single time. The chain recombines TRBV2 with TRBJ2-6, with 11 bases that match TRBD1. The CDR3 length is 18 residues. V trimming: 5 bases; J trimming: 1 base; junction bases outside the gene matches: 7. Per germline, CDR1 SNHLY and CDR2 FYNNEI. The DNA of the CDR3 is TGTGCCAGCAGTAAGCACGGACAGGGGGCATCTGGGGCCAACGTCCTGACTTTC. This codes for CASSKHGQGASGANVLTF.

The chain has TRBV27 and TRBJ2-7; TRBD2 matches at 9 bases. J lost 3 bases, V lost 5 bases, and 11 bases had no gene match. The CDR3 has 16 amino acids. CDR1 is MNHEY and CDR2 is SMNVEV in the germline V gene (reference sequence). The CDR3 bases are TGTGCCAGCAGTCCTTTGGTAGCGGGGGCCTTCTACGAGCAGTACTTC. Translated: CASSPLVAGAFYEQYF.

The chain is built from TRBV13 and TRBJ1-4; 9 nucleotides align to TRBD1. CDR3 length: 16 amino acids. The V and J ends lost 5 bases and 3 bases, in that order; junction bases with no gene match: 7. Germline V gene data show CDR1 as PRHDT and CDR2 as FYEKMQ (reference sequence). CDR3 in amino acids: CASSPGQGRSNEKLFF. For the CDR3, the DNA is TGTGCCAGCAGCCCCGGACAGGGGAGGTCTAATGAAAAACTGTTTTTT.

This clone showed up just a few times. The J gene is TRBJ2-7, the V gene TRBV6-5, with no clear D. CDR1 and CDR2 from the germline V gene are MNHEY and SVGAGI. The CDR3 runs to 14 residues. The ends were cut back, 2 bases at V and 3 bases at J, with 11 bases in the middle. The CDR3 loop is CASSYAGRGYEQYF. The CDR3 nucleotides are TGTGCCAGCAGTTACGCTGGTCGCGGCTACGAGCAGTACTTC.

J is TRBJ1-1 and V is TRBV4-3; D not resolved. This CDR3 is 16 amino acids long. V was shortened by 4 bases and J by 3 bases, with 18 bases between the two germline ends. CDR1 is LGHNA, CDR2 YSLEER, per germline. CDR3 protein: CASSRAPSAGDTEAFF. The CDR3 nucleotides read TGCGCCAGCAGCCGAGCCCCATCAGCTGGGGACACTGAAGCTTTCTTT.

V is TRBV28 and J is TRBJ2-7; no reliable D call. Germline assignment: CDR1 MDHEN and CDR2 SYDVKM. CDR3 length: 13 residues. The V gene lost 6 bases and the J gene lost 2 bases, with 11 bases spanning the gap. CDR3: CASSPVVTYEQYF. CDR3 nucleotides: TGTGCCAGCAGCCCGGTCGTAACCTACGAGCAGTACTTC.

The CDR3 spells CASTRQGSYNSPLHF. CDR3 bases: TGTGCCAGCACCCGACAGGGTTCCTATAATTCACCCCTCCACTTT. The chain has TRBV11-2 and TRBJ1-6; 7 bases line up with TRBD1. The CDR3 totals 15 residues. The V gene's germline CDR1 is SGHAT and CDR2 FQNNGV. Trimming cost V 7 bases and J 1 base; bases outside gene matches: 4. Combining the CDR3 with reference TRBV11-2 and TRBJ1-6 gives the whole variable domain EAGVAQSPRYKIIEKRQSVAFWCNPISGHATLYWYQQILGQGPKLLIQFQNNGVVDDSQLPKDRFSAERLKGVDSTLKIQPAKLEDSAVYLCASTRQGSYNSPLHFGNGTRLTVT.

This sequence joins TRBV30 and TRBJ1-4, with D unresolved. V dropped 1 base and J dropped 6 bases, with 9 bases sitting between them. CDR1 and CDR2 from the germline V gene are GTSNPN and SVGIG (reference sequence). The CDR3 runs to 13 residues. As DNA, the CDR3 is TGTGCCTGGAGTGAAGGGATAGATGAAAAACTGTTTTTT. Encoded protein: CAWSEGIDEKLFF. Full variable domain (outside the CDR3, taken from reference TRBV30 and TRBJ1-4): SQTIHQWPATLVQPVGSPLSLECTVEGTSNPNLYWYRQAAGRGLQLLFYSVGIGQISSEVPQNLSASRPQDRQFILSSKKLLLSDSGFYLCAWSEGIDEKLFFGSGTQLSVL.

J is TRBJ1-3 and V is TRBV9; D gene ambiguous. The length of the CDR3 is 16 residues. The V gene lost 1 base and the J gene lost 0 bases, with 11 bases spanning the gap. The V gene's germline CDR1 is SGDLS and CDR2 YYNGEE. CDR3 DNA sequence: TGTGCCAGCAGCGTACAACAGCCTCTCTCTGGAAACACCATATATTTT. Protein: CASSVQQPLSGNTIYF.

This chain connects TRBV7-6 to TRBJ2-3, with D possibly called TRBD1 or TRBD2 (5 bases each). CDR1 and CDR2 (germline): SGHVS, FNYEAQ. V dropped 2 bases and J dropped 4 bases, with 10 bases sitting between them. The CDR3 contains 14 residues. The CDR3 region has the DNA TGTGCCAGCAGCTTAAATCGGGGCGCAGATACGCAGTATTTT. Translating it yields CASSLNRGADTQYF.

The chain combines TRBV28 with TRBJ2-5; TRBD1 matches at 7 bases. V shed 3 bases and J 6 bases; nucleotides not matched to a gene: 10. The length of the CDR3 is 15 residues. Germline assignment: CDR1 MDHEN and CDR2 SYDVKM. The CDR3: CASSFKARGLKTQYF. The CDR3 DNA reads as TGTGCCAGCAGTTTCAAAGCGAGGGGGCTAAAGACCCAGTACTTC.

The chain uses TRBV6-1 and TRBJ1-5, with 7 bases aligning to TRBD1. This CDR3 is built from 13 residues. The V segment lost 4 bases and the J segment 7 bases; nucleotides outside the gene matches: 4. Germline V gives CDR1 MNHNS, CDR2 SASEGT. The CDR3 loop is CASSVEDRQPQHF. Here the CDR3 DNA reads TGTGCCAGCAGTGTAGAGGACAGGCAGCCCCAGCATTTT.

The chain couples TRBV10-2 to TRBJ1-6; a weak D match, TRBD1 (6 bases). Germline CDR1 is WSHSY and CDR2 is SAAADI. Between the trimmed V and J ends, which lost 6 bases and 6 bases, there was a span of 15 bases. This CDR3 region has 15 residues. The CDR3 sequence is CASSDGQLANSPLHF. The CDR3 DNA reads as TGCGCCAGCAGCGACGGACAGCTAGCTAATTCACCCCTCCACTTT.

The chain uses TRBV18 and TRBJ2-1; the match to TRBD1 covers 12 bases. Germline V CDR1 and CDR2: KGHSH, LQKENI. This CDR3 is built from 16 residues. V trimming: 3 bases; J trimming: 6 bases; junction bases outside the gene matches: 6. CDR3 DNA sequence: TGTGCCAGCTCACCCTGGGACAGGGGGCTGGGCAATGAGCAGTTCTTC. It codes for CASSPWDRGLGNEQFF.

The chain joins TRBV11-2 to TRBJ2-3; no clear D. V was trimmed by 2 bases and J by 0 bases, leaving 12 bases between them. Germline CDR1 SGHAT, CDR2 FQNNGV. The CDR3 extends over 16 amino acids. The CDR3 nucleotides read TGTGCCAGCAGCTTAACCGGCGCACCTAGCACAGATACGCAGTATTTT. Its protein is CASSLTGAPSTDTQYF.

CDR3 sequence reads: CASSPLLPGGGYTF. The CDR3 nucleotides read TGTGCCAGCAGCCCACTGCTCCCAGGGGGTGGCTACACCTTC. The chain couples TRBV28 to TRBJ1-2; TRBD1 matches at 7 bases. Germline V gene sequence: CDR1 MDHEN, CDR2 SYDVKM. The CDR3 covers 14 residues. The J segment lost 7 bases and the V segment lost 6 bases, leaving 11 bases of the junction unmatched.

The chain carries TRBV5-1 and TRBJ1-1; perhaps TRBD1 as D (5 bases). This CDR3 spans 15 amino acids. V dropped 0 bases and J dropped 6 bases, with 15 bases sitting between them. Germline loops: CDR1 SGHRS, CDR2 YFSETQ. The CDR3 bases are TGCGCCAGCAGCTTGGTGGGACCGGGGAAGGCTGAAGCTTTCTTT. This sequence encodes CASSLVGPGKAEAFF.